This record concerns one T cell receptor beta chain sequence. The CDR3 extends over 13 amino acids. The ends were cut back, 7 bases at V and 1 base at J, with 10 bases in the middle. The germline CDR1 and CDR2 sequences are MNHEY and SMNVEV (reference sequence). TCRdb's copy holds only in-frame clones and misses some; the assay was immunoSEQ multiplex PCR. The sample has 90,000 to 100,000 clones, more than 70% seen once; the top ten hold around 3.8%. The data are from a study of identifying expanded T cells in peripheral blood. The sequence was collected from a person between 18 and 70 years old in good health. This chain connects TRBV27 to TRBJ1-1; TRBD1 might be the D (6 bases). The source material was blood. The CDR3 region has the DNA TGTGCCAGCAAGGGGGGAGGGAACACTGAAGCTTTCTTT. Its translation is CASKGGGNTEAFF.